This TCR beta chain comes out of a study of blood T cell repertoires in COVID-19. Study in general: Sites across the United States, Italy and Spain contributed samples from acute and convalescent COVID-19. PBMCs, B-cell-depleted T cells, or T cells provided the cDNA or gDNA that made up the material.

In the original analysis: Nucleated cell counts were estimated from reference gene primer amplification. Assay used: immunoSEQ multiplex PCR; TCRdb lists only in-frame clones, some missing. V, J and clone size were drawn from that table, and D and trimming were deduced from the DNA. The sample has roughly 240,000 clones, approximately 82% seen once. The CDR3 extends over 17 amino acids. Germline loops: CDR1 KGHSH, CDR2 LQKENI. V shed 2 bases and J 2 bases; nucleotides not matched to a gene: 5. This clonotype was sampled from a man in his fifties or sixties who had recovered from COVID-19. Sequencing was carried out using peripheral blood. The V and J genes are TRBV18 and TRBJ2-7, with 14 bases matching TRBD2. The CDR3 reads CASSPSGTSGSAYEQYF. The CDR3 DNA reads as TGTGCCAGCTCACCATCAGGGACTAGCGGGAGCGCCTACGAGCAGTACTTC.